The sequence of this T cell receptor (delta chain) was determined in a study of Vδ1+ human thymocytes. Study-wide results and limits: Thymic TRG and TRD repertoires appeared highly polyclonal, with Gaussian CDR3 length distributions. TRG sequences recurred across donors, whereas TRD sequences stayed essentially private. Despite high sort purity, about 19% of thymic T cell receptor delta sequences were Vdelta2. The authors advised highly purified populations and single-cell validation.

Within the sample, this clone is medium-sized. What it recognizes is unknown. The identical CDR3 is also encoded by other nucleotide sequences in the sample. RNA was extracted from the cells and then reverse transcribed. CDR3 amplicons came from multiplex PCR with pooled V-gene forward and constant-region reverse primers. TCRdb re-called the multiplex PCR reads with CATT. The data contain 45,000 to 60,000 delta-chain clones, 15% to 20% of them singletons. This CDR3 comprises 14 residues. In germline, CDR1 is GEAIGNYY, CDR2 EKD. Trimming shortened V by 1 base and J by 0 bases, and 5 bases separated the two germline ends. After alphabeta T cell depletion, CD3+ Vdelta1+ Vdelta2- thymocytes were sorted.

Sequenced input: Vdelta1+ gamma-delta thymocytes from the thymus. Subset described: FACS-sorted CD3+ TCRalphabeta- TCRVdelta1+ TCRVdelta2- thymocytes. This receptor was obtained from a boy less than two years old who had congenital heart surgery. The V call is TRDV2, the J call TRDJ2; D ambiguous. CDR3 in amino acids: CACDTRALTAQLFF. CDR3 sequence (DNA): TGTGCCTGTGACACGCGTGCTTTGACAGCACAACTCTTCTTT.